The source of this TCR beta chain is a study of Ad26.COV2.S vaccination and SARS-CoV-2 variants. V was clipped by 5 bases and J by 1 base, with 16 bases between them. The CDR3 sequence is 16 residues long. Germline values: CDR1 SGHTA, CDR2 FQGNSA. On this clone: The target antigen is unknown.

This table comes from immunoSEQ multiplex PCR, and its TCRdb copy is limited to in-frame clones, with some not included. The sample has about 400,000 clones; approximately 90% are singletons. Study-wide points: Recipients of vaccine and of placebo showed similar breadth of their non-spike TCR repertoires. While placebo recipients had lower spike-specific TCR breadth, vaccine recipients had more. There was reportedly substantial breadth in spike-specific CD8+ and CD4+ T cell responses after vaccination.

Indicated treatment: 19 received Ad26.COV2.S at low or high dose, single or two shots; five or six received placebo; per-sample allocation not given. Collection of samples fell on day 63 after the first vaccine or placebo injection. This Boston cohort included adults aged 18-55 years. Specimen: peripheral blood, collected in a trial of Ad26.COV2.S vaccine versus placebo. This sequence originates from a person aged 18-65 years who received the Ad26.COV2.S COVID-19 vaccine or a placebo. The rearrangement links TRBV7-2 to TRBJ2-3; maybe TRBD1 (6 bases). CDR3 DNA: TGTGCCAGCAGCCACCGACAGGCCTATGGCACAGATACGCAGTATTTT. Protein: CASSHRQAYGTDTQYF.